This T cell receptor beta chain originates from a study of shared clonotypes between healthy human individuals. Study-wide points: When naive CD4 clonotypes were compared across a few donors, around 4.6% were shared.

For sorted subsets, approximately 180 ng DNA per replicate equaled approximately 30,000 T cell genomes. The table came from immunoSEQ multiplex PCR; TCRdb's copy has only in-frame clones and leaves some out. Of about 2.4 million clones listed, roughly 93% are singletons. Germline V CDR1 and CDR2: SEHNR, FQNEAQ (reference sequence). V was pared by 6 bases and J by 10 bases, with 18 bases between. The length of the CDR3 is 13 residues. A split of CD4+ cells into CD45RA+ naive and CD45RA-negative memory subsets was performed. This clone was picked up one time. Its antigen is not known. The sequence was obtained from a man aged 18 to 29 in good health. Some clones in this sample may be carry-over from other donors' samples. Material: naive CD4+ T cells from PBMCs. As for subset: CD45RA+ positively selected. The chain carries TRBV7-9 and TRBJ1-1; D perhaps matches TRBD1 (5 bases). The CDR3 reads CASSRTLPGGAFF. The CDR3 DNA reads TGTGCCAGCAGTAGGACTCTGCCCGGGGGAGCTTTCTTT.